A single sample is the source of the 20 T cell receptor beta chains below, sequenced in a study of T-cell reconstitution after alpha-beta-depleted transplantation in children. Molecular barcoding with unique molecular identifiers was used for the TCRbeta library. TCRdb recomputed calls from the PCR reads with MiXCR, one row per CDR3 protein. The sample lists about 340,000 distinct CDR3 sequences, 13% occurring once. The sample was PBMCs, taken from the stem cell graft. The receptors stem from a human donor who donated a stem cell graft to a child with Fanconi anemia.

This clonotype was seen a handful of times. V and J are TRBV5-1 and TRBJ2-5; D unresolved. Germline-derived CDR1 and CDR2 are SGHRS and YFSETQ. The CDR3 spans 15 residues. With 5 bases removed from V and 5 bases from J, the gap between germline ends came to 19 bases. The CDR3 DNA reads as TGCGCCAGCAGTGTCCTGCCACGGAGTCTGGAGACCCAGTACTTC. It is translated as CASSVLPRSLETQYF.

There are many counts of this clonotype. This chain links TRBV7-9 with TRBJ1-6, with D maybe TRBD1 (6 bases). Trimming removed 5 bases from V and 7 bases from J, with 12 bases in between. CDR3 length: 14 residues. Germline V gene data show CDR1 as SEHNR and CDR2 as FQNEAQ (reference sequence). The CDR3 coding sequence is TGTGCCAGCAGCCCGGGACAACGGAATTCACCCCTCCACTTT. It is translated as CASSPGQRNSPLHF.

Many counts were recorded for this clonotype. This chain connects TRBV4-2 to TRBJ1-3, with D unclear. Trimming removed 0 bases from V and 8 bases from J, with 11 bases in between. CDR1 is LGHNA and CDR2 is YNFKEQ in the germline V gene. CDR3 length: 14 amino acids. CDR3 in amino acids: CASSQERAEHTIYF. The CDR3 DNA reads TGTGCCAGCAGCCAAGAGAGAGCGGAGCACACCATATATTTT.

This clonotype occurred a few times. The rearrangement links TRBV5-1 to TRBJ2-3, with D possibly being TRBD2 (6 bases). Germline lookup yields CDR1 SGHRS and CDR2 YFSETQ. The CDR3 covers 15 residues. V was cut by 0 bases and J by 5 bases, with 13 bases left in between. CDR3 coding DNA: TGCGCCAGCAGCTTGGCCCCCGGGGGTCGAGATACGCAGTATTTT. It translates to CASSLAPGGRDTQYF.

This clonotype was seen a few times. In DNA, the CDR3 is TGTGCCAGCAGCGGACTGGGACTAGCGGAGAGGGACGAGCAGTACTTC. Translation: CASSGLGLAERDEQYF. This sequence joins TRBV2 and TRBJ2-7; 11 nucleotides line up with TRBD2. Germline V lookup: CDR1 SNHLY, CDR2 FYNNEI. Trimming cost V 6 bases and J 5 bases; bases outside gene matches: 12. The CDR3 spans 16 residues. The full variable domain, in which reference TRBV2 and TRBJ2-7 provide the parts outside the CDR3, is EPEVTQTPSHQVTQMGQEVILRCVPISNHLYFYWYRQILGQKVEFLVSFYNNEISEKSEIFDDQFSVERPDGSNFTLKIRSTKLEDSAMYFCASSGLGLAERDEQYFGPGTRLTVT.

The chain carries TRBV2 and TRBJ1-5; a possible D gene is TRBD1 (5 bases). CDR1 is SNHLY, CDR2 FYNNEI, per germline. This CDR3 is built from 13 residues. V lost 6 bases and J lost 4, with 10 bases in between. The CDR3, as DNA: TGTGCCAGCAGCGGGACTGAGAATCAGCCCCAGCATTTT. Protein sequence: CASSGTENQPQHF.

The gene calls are TRBV19 and TRBJ1-1, with 7 nucleotides matching TRBD1. The junction had 7 bases not matched to a gene; V was cut back by 6 bases and J by 0 bases. The CDR3 has 15 residues. CDR1 LNHDA and CDR2 SQIVND come from the germline V gene (reference sequence). CDR3 bases: TGTGCCAGTAGATATACCGGGACAGTGAACACTGAAGCTTTCTTT. This sequence encodes CASRYTGTVNTEAFF.

The CDR3 region has the DNA TGTGCCATCAGGGGGGACACCACTGAAGCTTTCTTT. Residues: CAIRGDTTEAFF. The chain has TRBV10-3 and TRBJ1-1, with D possibly TRBD1 on 6 matching bases. The CDR3 sequence is 12 residues long. V was clipped by 6 bases and J by 4 bases, with 9 bases between them. Germline V gene lookup returns CDR1 ENHRY and CDR2 SYGVKD.

This clonotype has a count of ten or more. V is TRBV4-2 and J is TRBJ2-5; D remains ambiguous. Trimming removed 0 bases from V and 7 bases from J, with 12 bases in between. The CDR3 has 14 residues. Germline V CDR1 and CDR2: LGHNA, YNFKEQ. The CDR3 reads CASSQDVGFGTQYF. CDR3 DNA: TGTGCCAGCAGCCAAGATGTGGGATTTGGGACCCAGTACTTC.

CDR3 sequence: CASSPGKGGAYNEQFF. The CDR3 coding sequence is TGTGCCAGCAGCCCCGGAAAGGGGGGGGCCTACAATGAGCAGTTCTTC. The chain has TRBV7-9 and TRBJ2-1; weak D call: TRBD2 (7 bases). Trimming removed 5 bases at V and 2 bases at J, with 16 bases between. This CDR3 is built from 16 residues. CDR1 is SEHNR and CDR2 is FQNEAQ in the germline V gene (reference sequence). The variable domain in full, completed from reference TRBV7-9 and TRBJ2-1, reads DTGVSQNPRHKITKRGQNVTFRCDPISEHNRLYWYRQTLGQGPEFLTYFQNEAQLEKSRLLSDRFSAERPKGSFSTLEIQRTEQGDSAMYLCASSPGKGGAYNEQFFGPGTRLTVL.

DNA of the CDR3: TGTGCCAGCAGCCGACGGTCGGGCAATCAGCCCCAGCATTTT. It translates to CASSRRSGNQPQHF. The chain employs TRBV7-8 and TRBJ1-5, with D uncertain. This CDR3 contains 14 residues. The germline CDR1 and CDR2 sequences are SGHVS and FQNEAQ. V lost 5 bases and J 2 bases, leaving 10 bases between the germline ends.

The chain carries TRBV20-1 and TRBJ2-7; 10 nucleotides agree with TRBD1. In germline, CDR1 is DFQATT, CDR2 SNEGSKA (reference sequence). V was pared by 0 bases and J by 5 bases, with 4 bases of the junction left unmatched. This CDR3 contains 14 residues. This CDR3 is CSARDPTGGDEQYV. In DNA form, the CDR3 reads TGCAGTGCTAGAGATCCGACAGGGGGCGACGAGCAGTACGTC.

V gene TRBV12-3 or TRBV12-4 combines with J gene TRBJ2-5; possible D gene TRBD2, 6 bases. The germline V and J ends were trimmed by 2 bases and 4 bases, with 11 bases remaining between them. This CDR3 spans 14 amino acids. The CDR3 here is CASSLMTRRETQYF. CDR3 nucleotide sequence: TGTGCCAGCAGTTTAATGACTAGACGAGAGACCCAGTACTTC.

Details on this clonotype: Likely a read error: the CDR3 ends without its conserved phenylalanine or tryptophan. The chain links TRBV28 to TRBJ2-5; unclear D gene. Germline V gene lookup returns CDR1 MDHEN and CDR2 SYDVKM. The V end lost 3 bases, the J end lost 6 bases, and 8 bases lay between the germline ends. CDR3 length: 12 amino acids. CDR3 residues: CASSFEWKTQYI. The CDR3 DNA follows: TGTGCCAGCAGTTTCGAGTGGAAGACCCAGTACATC.

This clonotype was observed a handful of times. The chain recombines TRBV6-5 with TRBJ1-2; a weak D match, TRBD1 (6 bases). CDR3 length: 12 amino acids. V was cut by 8 bases and J by 4 bases, with 11 bases left in between. CDR1 MNHEY and CDR2 SVGAGI come from the germline V gene. CDR3 sequence (DNA): TGTGCCAGCGGGGGGGGCCTCTATGGCTACACCTTC. It yields the protein CASGGGLYGYTF.

The chain has TRBV20-1 and TRBJ2-1; D may be TRBD1 or TRBD2 (6 bases each). Between the trimmed V and J ends, which lost 5 bases and 1 base, there was a span of 24 bases. Per germline, CDR1 DFQATT and CDR2 SNEGSKA (reference sequence). The CDR3 is 18 residues long. In DNA form, the CDR3 reads TGCAGTGCTGGATGGGGGCGGGGAGCGATCGAATCCTACAATGAGCAGTTCTTC. Residues: CSAGWGRGAIESYNEQFF.

This clonotype was picked up one time. This rearrangement joins TRBV7-6 to TRBJ2-7; 8 bases agree with TRBD2. Trimming cost V 5 bases and J 7 bases; bases outside gene matches: 7. Germline-derived CDR1 and CDR2 are SGHVS and FNYEAQ. There are 13 residues in the CDR3. This CDR3 reads CASSLGGVGEQYF. The CDR3, as DNA: TGTGCCAGCAGCCTCGGGGGGGTGGGGGAGCAGTACTTC.

This rearrangement joins TRBV5-1 to TRBJ1-1, with TRBD1 matching 8 bases. Trimming cost V 4 bases and J 3 bases; bases outside gene matches: 11. The CDR3 runs 16 residues. Germline V CDR1 and CDR2: SGHRS, YFSETQ. CDR3 coding DNA: TGCGCCAGCAGCGCCCGGACAGGGCCCGGGGACACTGAAGCTTTCTTT. Protein product: CASSARTGPGDTEAFF.

This sequence joins TRBV10-3 and TRBJ1-1, with a tentative D call TRBD1 (5 bases). There are 15 residues in the CDR3. The germline V gene encodes CDR1 ENHRY and CDR2 SYGVKD. Deletions cut 2 bases from V and 1 base from J, with 11 bases between. The CDR3 DNA reads as TGTGCCATCAGTGAGCCAGGGACGGCGAACACTGAAGCTTTCTTT. Translated: CAISEPGTANTEAFF.

This clonotype was picked up a small number of times. The chain uses TRBV12-3 or TRBV12-4 and TRBJ2-2, with D uncertain. The V and J ends lost 4 bases and 6 bases respectively, with 9 bases between them. This CDR3 region has 13 residues. The CDR3 reads CASSSNGAGELFF. As DNA, the CDR3 is TGTGCCAGCAGTTCCAACGGCGCCGGGGAGCTGTTTTTT.